The T cell receptor beta chain under discussion was sequenced for a study of CD8 T cells in Susac syndrome. Study observations and caveats: It was acknowledged by the study that relatively few individuals were included in its TCR sequencing and HLA analysis.

A quantity of about 0.5 to 1 ug RNA underwent reverse transcription using random hexamers. Multiplex immunoSEQ PCR targeted 54 Vbeta and 13 Jbeta TCR beta segments. In TCRdb, the immunoSEQ multiplex PCR reads were re-called with MiXCR into one record per CDR3 protein. The sample shows roughly 180,000 distinct CDR3 sequences, around 94% of them seen only once. Healthy donors were controls matched for age and sex. TEMRA cells were enriched by FACS, and CD4+ and CD8+ T cells were negatively isolated. As concerns this clonotype: Its antigen is currently unknown.

The CDR3 spans 16 residues. The V gene end was trimmed by 3 bases and the J gene end by 1 base; junction bases not matched to a gene: 4. Looked up from germline, CDR1 is SGHAT and CDR2 is FQNNGV. This sequence joins TRBV11-2 and TRBJ2-3; 10 nucleotides line up with TRBD2. Sequenced: CD4+ T cells from PBMCs. The TCR originated in a human donor in good health. CDR3 amino acids: CASSFNLAGGTDTQYF. As DNA, the CDR3 is TGTGCCAGCAGCTTCAACCTAGCGGGGGGCACAGATACGCAGTATTTT.